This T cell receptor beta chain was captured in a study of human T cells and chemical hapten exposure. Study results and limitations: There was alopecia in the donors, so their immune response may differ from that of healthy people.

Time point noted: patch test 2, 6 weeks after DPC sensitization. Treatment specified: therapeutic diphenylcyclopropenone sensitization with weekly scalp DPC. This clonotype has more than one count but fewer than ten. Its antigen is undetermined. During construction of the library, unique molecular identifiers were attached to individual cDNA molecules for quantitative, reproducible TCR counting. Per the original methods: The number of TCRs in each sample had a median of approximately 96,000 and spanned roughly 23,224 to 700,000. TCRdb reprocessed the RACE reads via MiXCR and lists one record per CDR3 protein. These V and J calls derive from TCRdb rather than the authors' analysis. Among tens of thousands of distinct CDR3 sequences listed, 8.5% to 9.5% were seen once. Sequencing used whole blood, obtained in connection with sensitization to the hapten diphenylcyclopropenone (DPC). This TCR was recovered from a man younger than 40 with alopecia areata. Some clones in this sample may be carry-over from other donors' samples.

The CDR3 loop is CGIRGENTGELFF. The CDR3 bases are TGCGGAATCAGGGGCGAGAACACCGGGGAGCTGTTTTTT. The chain combines TRBV29-1 with TRBJ2-2; TRBD1 might be the D (6 bases). Germline CDR1 is SQVTM and CDR2 is ANQGSEA. The CDR3 spans 13 residues.